The sample holds many counts of the clone carrying this T cell receptor beta chain. The antigen is unknown. The data are from a study of read filtering for tumor transcriptome and immune sequencing. Study observations and caveats: Dropping single-read clonotypes raised IR-seq and RNA-seq shared-clonotype correlation.

The CDR3 runs 15 residues. From germline, CDR1 is SGDLS and CDR2 YYNGEE. J gave up 6 bases and V 0 bases, and 5 bases lay outside the gene matches. Sampling of bone marrow took place during active disease in every patient. The library was built from around 400 ng RNA with molecular barcoded adaptors for alpha/delta and beta/gamma chains. One entry per CDR3 protein results from TCRdb running MiXCR on the reads. The sample consists of 130,000 or so distinct CDR3 sequences, over 10% of them appearing once. The sequence was obtained from a donor over 35 with multiple myeloma. This chain joins TRBV9 and TRBJ2-3; TRBD2 aligns across 9 bases. Material for sequencing was a population of CD138-negative cells sorted from bone marrow. The CDR3 region has the DNA TGTGCCAGCAGCGTAGGGGCGGGAGGGCCGGATACGCAGTATTTT. This encodes CASSVGAGGPDTQYF.